The T cell receptor beta chain under discussion was sequenced for a study of early T cells in non-severe SARS-CoV-2 infection. Across the study: Sequenced bulk RNA came from whole blood that was unsorted, and chains were unpaired.

General observations from the study: VDJdb matching favored anti-spike CD8 responses, missing private and CD4 specificities.

The TCR library protocol attached unique molecular identifiers to the individual cDNA molecules. TCRdb processed the 5' RACE reads anew with MiXCR; each CDR3 protein has one entry. The repertoire has 50,000 to 65,000 distinct CDR3 sequences, approximately 12% of them found once; the top ten carry around 1.4%. Turning to this clonotype: Its specificity is not known.

This CDR3 is 15 amino acids long. V lost 5 bases and J lost 0; bases outside the gene matches: 6. This rearrangement joins TRBV12-3 or TRBV12-4 to TRBJ1-2; TRBD1 matches 7 bases. Sequenced sample: whole blood. The receptor comes from an adult who was a healthcare worker with PCR-confirmed SARS-CoV-2 infection or an uninfected control (not recorded which). CDR3 region: CASSPATGTNYGYTF. In nucleotides, the CDR3 is TGTGCCAGCAGTCCAGCGACAGGGACTAACTATGGCTACACCTTC.